This T cell receptor beta chain was observed in a study of cytomegalovirus exposure and HLA in healthy donors. Across the study: The same platform was used for the 130 or so validation repertoires as for the approximately 730 first-cohort repertoires, as reported in a later analysis. Study observations and caveats: Subsequent analysis found a tendency for first-cohort TCR clusters to co-occur within the 120 validation repertoires. According to the study, 150 to 200 TCR beta chains were cytomegalovirus-associated.

Method: immunoSEQ multiplex PCR; TCRdb's copy keeps in-frame clones and lacks some. The table lists just under 150,000 clones, 80% to 90% of them singletons. Trimming stripped 8 bases from V and 7 bases from J, with 14 bases between. CDR3 size: 12 residues. Germline V lookup: CDR1 MNHNS, CDR2 SASEGT. As concerns this clone: Its specificity is unknown.

The chain carries TRBV6-1 and TRBJ1-2, with D unclear. The receptor's source is a man aged 18 to 30 in good health and CMV-seropositive. The sample consisted of PBMCs. The DNA for the CDR3 is TGTGCCAGCCATTTACAGCGGAGTGGCTACACCTTC. Amino acids: CASHLQRSGYTF.